This TCR beta chain was identified during a study of early T cells in non-severe SARS-CoV-2 infection. General study results and limits: Anti-spike CD8 specificities were favored by VDJdb matching, whose results missed private and CD4 specificities.

Germline values: CDR1 SQVTM, CDR2 ANQGSEA. V was cut by 1 base and J by 0 bases, with 11 bases left in between. This CDR3 is built from 15 residues. Each cDNA molecule carried a unique molecular identifier. TCRdb independently ran MiXCR on the 5' RACE reads; one entry per CDR3 protein. The sample has some 66,000 distinct CDR3 sequences, approximately 9% seen once; the top ten hold around 3.5%. In its sample, this clonotype was seen many times. Antigen specificity is unknown. This chain uses TRBV29-1 with TRBJ2-3; D remains unclear. The source material was whole blood. The TCR originated in an adult who was a healthcare worker with PCR-confirmed SARS-CoV-2 infection or an uninfected control (not recorded which). The CDR3 sequence: CSVEGRLPSTDTQYF. As DNA, the CDR3 is TGCAGCGTTGAAGGCCGACTCCCTAGCACAGATACGCAGTATTTT.